The source of this T cell receptor beta chain is a study of T cell repertoires in cytomegalovirus infection. In the study overall: Well-studied HLA-B-restricted epitopes and recently identified HLA-C-restricted epitopes of CMV were both used in the study.

This clonotype was observed at least ten times. What it binds is not known. Via MiXCR, TCRdb re-called the reads, giving one row per CDR3 protein. The table records about 920,000 distinct CDR3 sequences, 25% to 40% of them present only once. The CDR3 loop spans 15 amino acids. Germline lookup yields CDR1 SGHTA and CDR2 FQGNSA. V lost 5 bases to trimming and J lost 2 bases, with 12 bases between them. The rearrangement joins TRBV7-2 to TRBJ1-4; D is uncertain. The clonotype comes from a human donor in good health (CMV status not recorded). Some clones in this sample may be carry-over from other donors' samples. Source: cultured CD8+ T cells from PBMCs, taken from culture after CMV antigen stimulation. The CDR3 reads CASSQLGRTNEKLFF. The CDR3 nucleotides are TGTGCCAGCAGCCAACTCGGACGGACTAATGAAAAACTGTTTTTT.